The T cell receptor (beta chain) described here comes from a study of T cells in localized non-small cell lung cancer. Study-level results: Turning up in adjacent lung were a median 57 of the top 100 tumor clones.

Measured with immunoSEQ multiplex PCR; TCRdb has only the in-frame clones, and not every one. Of tens of thousands of clones in the sample, around 81% are singletons; the top ten hold just under 20%. Note on this clone: Its target is not known.

This specimen consisted of peripheral blood, obtained before any cancer treatment. This receptor was identified in a female donor over 55 with stage II squamous cell lung carcinoma.

CDR3 amino acids: CASSETVTETQYF. In DNA form, the CDR3 reads TGCGCCAGCAGTGAGACAGTGACAGAGACCCAGTACTTC. The chain combines TRBV5-1 with TRBJ2-5, with TRBD1 as a possible D gene (5 bases). Germline values: CDR1 SGHRS, CDR2 YFSETQ. Trimming shortened V by 5 bases and J by 4 bases, and 12 bases separated the two germline ends. The CDR3 has 13 residues.